Listed below are T cell receptor beta chains from one sample, sequenced in a study of STAT5B mutations in CD4+ large granular lymphocyte leukemia. The table came from immunoSEQ multiplex PCR; TCRdb's copy has only in-frame clones and leaves some out. The sample has approximately 30,000 clones, 85% to 90% seen once. Sequenced: CD4+ T cells from blood buffy coats. The source of these receptors is a human donor in good health. CDR3s include the opening cysteine and the closing phenylalanine or tryptophan. A D gene is named only where the DNA matches it firmly. Expanded clones are given a class, and other clones once, few, many or no size at all.

J gene: TRBJ2-3; D gene: .; clone size: .; V gene: TRBV10-3; CDR3 protein: CAISESGLLADTQYF; CDR3 DNA: TGTGCCATCAGTGAGTCAGGACTGCTCGCAGATACGCAGTATTTT
J gene: TRBJ2-2; D gene: .; clone size: .; V gene: TRBV25-1; CDR3 protein: CASSDLGQNTGELFF; CDR3 DNA: TGTGCCAGCAGTGATCTGGGGCAGAACACCGGGGAGCTGTTTTTT
J gene: TRBJ2-3; D gene: TRBD2; clone size: .; V gene: TRBV6-5; CDR3 protein: CASSPLAGVTDTQYF; CDR3 DNA: TGTGCCAGCAGTCCTCTAGCGGGAGTTACAGATACGCAGTATTTT
J gene: TRBJ2-7; D gene: .; clone size: once; V gene: TRBV6-6; CDR3 protein: CASSYSSGQYEQYF; CDR3 DNA: TGTGCCAGCAGTTACTCGTCGGGACAATACGAGCAGTACTTC
J gene: TRBJ2-5; D gene: .; clone size: .; V gene: TRBV5-4; CDR3 protein: CASSPGTSQETQYF; CDR3 DNA: TGTGCCAGCAGTCCCGGGACATCCCAAGAGACCCAGTACTTC
J gene: TRBJ2-2; D gene: TRBD2; clone size: .; V gene: TRBV7-2; CDR3 protein: CASSLDGGVNTGELFF; CDR3 DNA: TGTGCCAGCAGCTTAGACGGGGGGGTGAACACCGGGGAGCTGTTTTTT
J gene: TRBJ1-1; D gene: TRBD1; clone size: few; V gene: TRBV7-9; CDR3 protein: CASSLGQGNTEAFF; CDR3 DNA: TGTGCCAGCAGCTTAGGACAGGGGAACACTGAAGCTTTCTTT
J gene: TRBJ2-3; D gene: TRBD1; clone size: once; V gene: TRBV5-8; CDR3 protein: CASAPGGQGGYTSTDTQYF; CDR3 DNA: TGTGCCAGCGCACCCGGGGGACAGGGGGGTTATACTAGCACAGATACGCAGTATTTT
J gene: TRBJ1-5; D gene: TRBD1; clone size: .; V gene: TRBV7-2; CDR3 protein: CASSFGQGNQPQHF; CDR3 DNA: TGTGCCAGCAGTTTCGGACAGGGAAATCAGCCCCAGCATTTT
J gene: TRBJ2-3; D gene: TRBD2; clone size: .; V gene: TRBV15; CDR3 protein: CATSRGLGGTSGTDTQYF; CDR3 DNA: TGTGCCACCAGCAGAGGGCTTGGGGGGACTAGCGGCACAGATACGCAGTATTTT
J gene: TRBJ2-1; D gene: .; clone size: once; V gene: TRBV11-2; CDR3 protein: CASSLNPGGYNEQFF; CDR3 DNA: TGTGCCAGCAGCTTAAATCCTGGCGGATACAATGAGCAGTTCTTC
J gene: TRBJ2-5; D gene: .; clone size: .; V gene: TRBV5-6; CDR3 protein: CASSLAQGTQYF; CDR3 DNA: TGTGCCAGCAGCTTAGCCCAGGGGACCCAGTACTTC
J gene: TRBJ1-1; D gene: .; clone size: .; V gene: TRBV19; CDR3 protein: CASSIGYEMNTEAFF; CDR3 DNA: TGTGCCAGTAGTATAGGGTATGAGATGAACACTGAAGCTTTCTTT
J gene: TRBJ2-1; D gene: TRBD2; clone size: .; V gene: TRBV6-1; CDR3 protein: CASRIAGGGHNEQFF; CDR3 DNA: TGTGCCAGCAGGATAGCGGGAGGTGGCCACAATGAGCAGTTCTTC
J gene: TRBJ2-5; D gene: .; clone size: .; V gene: TRBV4-2; CDR3 protein: CASSQEWGQETQYF; CDR3 DNA: TGTGCCAGCAGCCAAGAATGGGGACAAGAGACCCAGTACTTC
J gene: TRBJ2-1; D gene: TRBD2; clone size: .; V gene: TRBV2; CDR3 protein: CASSDIELAHSYNEQFF; CDR3 DNA: TGTGCCAGCAGTGATATCGAACTAGCGCATTCCTACAATGAGCAGTTCTTC
J gene: TRBJ2-5; D gene: .; clone size: .; V gene: TRBV19; CDR3 protein: CASSSSAETQYF; CDR3 DNA: TGTGCCAGTAGCTCCTCGGCGGAGACCCAGTACTTC
J gene: TRBJ2-1; D gene: TRBD2; clone size: .; V gene: TRBV5-1; CDR3 protein: CASSPELAGGLDEQFF; CDR3 DNA: TGCGCCAGCAGCCCTGAACTAGCGGGAGGGTTGGATGAGCAGTTCTTC
J gene: TRBJ1-2; D gene: .; clone size: .; V gene: TRBV2; CDR3 protein: CASSFGSVTNYGYTF; CDR3 DNA: TGTGCCAGCAGTTTTGGGAGTGTTACTAACTATGGCTACACCTTC
J gene: TRBJ2-3; D gene: .; clone size: .; V gene: TRBV27; CDR3 protein: CASSLFGRATDTQYF; CDR3 DNA: TGTGCCAGCAGTTTATTCGGCAGGGCGACAGATACGCAGTATTTT
J gene: TRBJ2-6; D gene: .; clone size: .; V gene: TRBV5-4; CDR3 protein: CASSGANVLTF; CDR3 DNA: TGTGCCAGCTCTGGGGCCAACGTCCTGACTTTC
J gene: TRBJ2-1; D gene: .; clone size: .; V gene: TRBV7-6; CDR3 protein: CASSLGGDEQFF; CDR3 DNA: TGTGCCAGCAGCTTGGGTGGGGATGAGCAGTTCTTC
J gene: TRBJ1-1; D gene: TRBD1; clone size: .; V gene: TRBV10-2; CDR3 protein: CASSERPSRGPGTFF; CDR3 DNA: TGCGCCAGCAGTGAACGCCCCTCCAGGGGGCCAGGGACGTTCTTT
J gene: TRBJ1-1; D gene: .; clone size: .; V gene: TRBV30; CDR3 protein: CAWIRSSLGNTEAFF; CDR3 DNA: TGTGCCTGGATACGCAGCTCCCTGGGTAACACTGAAGCTTTCTTT
J gene: TRBJ2-3; D gene: .; clone size: .; V gene: TRBV27; CDR3 protein: CASSFLGDTQYF; CDR3 DNA: TGTGCCAGCAGTTTTCTCGGAGATACGCAGTATTTT
J gene: TRBJ1-2; D gene: TRBD1; clone size: .; V gene: TRBV5-6; CDR3 protein: CASSTGQGHNYGYTF; CDR3 DNA: TGTGCCAGCAGCACAGGACAGGGACACAACTATGGCTACACCTTC
J gene: TRBJ1-2; D gene: .; clone size: .; V gene: TRBV30; CDR3 protein: CAWSRKAGATYGYTF; CDR3 DNA: TGTGCCTGGAGTAGGAAGGCAGGGGCTACTTATGGCTACACCTTC
J gene: TRBJ1-2; D gene: .; clone size: once; V gene: TRBV6-1; CDR3 protein: CASRGDNYGYTF; CDR3 DNA: TGTGCCAGCAGAGGGGATAACTATGGCTACACCTTC
J gene: TRBJ2-7; D gene: TRBD2; clone size: once; V gene: TRBV25-1; CDR3 protein: CASSGALAGETTYEQYF; CDR3 DNA: TGTGCCAGCAGTGGTGCGCTAGCGGGAGAAACAACCTACGAGCAGTACTTC
J gene: TRBJ2-5; D gene: TRBD2; clone size: .; V gene: TRBV29-1; CDR3 protein: CSVNRDGRQETQYF; CDR3 DNA: TGCAGCGTCAACCGGGACGGGAGGCAAGAGACCCAGTACTTC
J gene: TRBJ2-7; D gene: TRBD1; clone size: .; V gene: TRBV28; CDR3 protein: CASSSTGPYEQYF; CDR3 DNA: TGTGCCAGCAGTTCGACAGGGCCCTACGAGCAGTACTTC
J gene: TRBJ1-1; D gene: .; clone size: .; V gene: TRBV6-6; CDR3 protein: CASSFQFTEAFF; CDR3 DNA: TGTGCCAGCAGTTTCCAGTTCACTGAAGCTTTCTTT
J gene: TRBJ2-5; D gene: TRBD2; clone size: .; V gene: TRBV5-1; CDR3 protein: CASSLLSAGGSGETQYF; CDR3 DNA: TGCGCCAGCAGCCTCCTGTCAGCGGGAGGCTCGGGGGAGACCCAGTACTTC
J gene: TRBJ2-5; D gene: .; clone size: .; V gene: TRBV30; CDR3 protein: CAWSAGGAQYF; CDR3 DNA: TGTGCCTGGAGTGCCGGAGGGGCCCAGTACTTC
J gene: TRBJ1-4; D gene: .; clone size: .; V gene: TRBV18; CDR3 protein: CASSGVQGPAGPDFF; CDR3 DNA: TGTGCCAGCTCAGGCGTTCAAGGACCCGCCGGACCGGATTTTTTT
J gene: TRBJ1-3; D gene: .; clone size: .; V gene: TRBV19; CDR3 protein: CASSEDKTGNTIYF; CDR3 DNA: TGTGCCAGTAGCGAGGACAAAACTGGAAACACCATATATTTT
J gene: TRBJ1-1; D gene: .; clone size: .; V gene: TRBV19; CDR3 protein: CASRPLQGATEAFF; CDR3 DNA: TGTGCCAGTAGGCCATTACAGGGAGCCACTGAAGCTTTCTTT
J gene: TRBJ2-1; D gene: TRBD2; clone size: .; V gene: TRBV27; CDR3 protein: CASGTSGRIGNEQFF; CDR3 DNA: TGTGCCAGTGGGACTAGCGGGAGGATTGGTAATGAGCAGTTCTTC
J gene: TRBJ2-7; D gene: TRBD1; clone size: .; V gene: TRBV29-1; CDR3 protein: CSVRLGTGGSYEQYF; CDR3 DNA: TGCAGCGTACGTCTTGGGACAGGTGGTTCCTACGAGCAGTACTTC
J gene: TRBJ1-1; D gene: .; clone size: .; V gene: TRBV2; CDR3 protein: CASKVGGVTEAFF; CDR3 DNA: TGTGCCAGCAAAGTAGGGGGGGTCACTGAAGCTTTCTTT
J gene: TRBJ2-5; D gene: TRBD1; clone size: .; V gene: TRBV5-4; CDR3 protein: CASSRTGAVYQETQYF; CDR3 DNA: TGTGCCAGCAGCCGCACAGGGGCCGTTTACCAAGAGACCCAGTACTTC
J gene: TRBJ1-1; D gene: TRBD1; clone size: few; V gene: TRBV11-2; CDR3 protein: CASSANPQGGTEAFF; CDR3 DNA: TGTGCCAGCAGCGCAAACCCCCAGGGGGGGACTGAAGCTTTCTTT
J gene: TRBJ2-1; D gene: .; clone size: .; V gene: TRBV5-1; CDR3 protein: CASSSPGDYNEQFF; CDR3 DNA: TGCGCCAGCAGCTCCCCCGGGGACTACAATGAGCAGTTCTTC
J gene: TRBJ1-1; D gene: .; clone size: .; V gene: TRBV12-5; CDR3 protein: CASGWEVGRPIF; CDR3 DNA: TGTGCTAGTGGTTGGGAGGTAGGACGGCCGATCTTT
J gene: TRBJ1-4; D gene: TRBD1; clone size: .; V gene: TRBV6-1; CDR3 protein: CASSSTDRGIEKLFF; CDR3 DNA: TGTGCCAGCAGTTCCACGGACAGGGGTATCGAAAAACTGTTTTTT
J gene: TRBJ1-2; D gene: .; clone size: .; V gene: TRBV18; CDR3 protein: CASSPGTDSYGYTF; CDR3 DNA: TGTGCCAGCTCACCGGGGACGGATTCCTATGGCTACACCTTC
J gene: TRBJ1-1; D gene: .; clone size: .; V gene: TRBV7-2; CDR3 protein: CASSFGGGTEAFF; CDR3 DNA: TGTGCCAGCAGCTTTGGCGGGGGCACTGAAGCTTTCTTT
J gene: TRBJ2-5; D gene: TRBD1; clone size: .; V gene: TRBV19; CDR3 protein: CASGRGTGERETQYF; CDR3 DNA: TGTGCCTCGGGAAGAGGGACAGGGGAGAGAGAGACCCAGTACTTC
J gene: TRBJ2-7; D gene: TRBD2; clone size: .; V gene: TRBV18; CDR3 protein: CASSPYPRTSGRYEQYF; CDR3 DNA: TGTGCCAGCTCACCATATCCCCGGACTAGCGGACGCTACGAGCAGTACTTC
J gene: TRBJ2-7; D gene: .; clone size: once; V gene: TRBV2; CDR3 protein: CASSEAAGQPYEQYF; CDR3 DNA: TGTGCCAGCAGTGAAGCGGCGGGACAGCCCTACGAGCAGTACTTC
J gene: TRBJ1-2; D gene: .; clone size: .; V gene: TRBV29-1; CDR3 protein: CSVEDHGALINYGYTF; CDR3 DNA: TGCAGCGTTGAAGATCACGGGGCTCTGATAAACTATGGCTACACCTTC
J gene: TRBJ2-7; D gene: .; clone size: .; V gene: TRBV4-1; CDR3 protein: CASSQETTGPYEQYF; CDR3 DNA: TGCGCCAGCAGCCAAGAGACGACAGGCCCCTACGAGCAGTACTTC
J gene: TRBJ1-3; D gene: .; clone size: .; V gene: TRBV7-9; CDR3 protein: CASSTRADSGNTIYF; CDR3 DNA: TGTGCCAGCAGCACCAGGGCGGACTCTGGAAACACCATATATTTT
J gene: TRBJ2-5; D gene: .; clone size: .; V gene: TRBV5-1; CDR3 protein: CASSLRAETQYF; CDR3 DNA: TGCGCCAGCAGCTTAAGGGCAGAGACCCAGTACTTC
J gene: TRBJ1-2; D gene: TRBD1; clone size: .; V gene: TRBV2; CDR3 protein: CASRPGQGNYGYTF; CDR3 DNA: TGTGCCAGCAGGCCGGGACAGGGAAACTATGGCTACACCTTC
J gene: TRBJ1-1; D gene: .; clone size: few; V gene: TRBV5-1; CDR3 protein: CASSLEARATEAFF; CDR3 DNA: TGCGCCAGCAGCTTGGAGGCCAGGGCCACTGAAGCTTTCTTT
J gene: TRBJ2-7; D gene: .; clone size: .; V gene: TRBV28; CDR3 protein: CASVTPGGTSYEQYF; CDR3 DNA: TGTGCCAGCGTAACTCCTGGAGGGACTTCCTACGAGCAGTACTTC